One sample yielded the 12 T cell receptor beta chains listed below, sequenced in a study of blood T cell repertoires in COVID-19 (dated by TCRdb to the early 2020s). The library was generated by the immunoSEQ multiplex PCR assay. TCRdb took this table from immuneACCESS and kept in-frame rearrangements with V and J called. Such tables lack part of the clones; where checked against another copy, unresolved V genes explain under half of the gap, and the rest is unexplained. The sample table records approximately 69,000 clones; around 91% of these occur just once. Clones ranked in the top ten supply roughly 4.8% of the sample. Sequenced sample: peripheral blood. These receptors were taken from a man over 45 with acute or convalescent COVID-19.

J is TRBJ2-5 and V is TRBV14, with unresolved D. The CDR3 covers 11 residues. Trimming stripped 2 bases from V and 5 bases from J, with 3 bases between. Per the germline V gene, CDR1 is SGHDN and CDR2 is FVKESK. The CDR3 loop is CASSQSETQYF. Here the CDR3 DNA reads TGTGCCAGCAGCCAATCGGAGACCCAGTACTTC.

The rearrangement links TRBV24-1 to TRBJ2-1; possible D gene TRBD1, 6 bases. The CDR3 runs to 17 residues. Germline values: CDR1 KGHDR, CDR2 SFDVKD. The V gene lost 2 bases and the J gene lost 6 bases, with 19 bases spanning the gap. The CDR3 sequence: CATSDSSLQGRVNEQFF. The DNA of the CDR3 is TGTGCCACCAGTGATTCCTCCCTACAGGGAAGAGTCAATGAGCAGTTCTTC.

J is TRBJ2-5 and V is TRBV12-3 or TRBV12-4; D may be TRBD2 (5 bases). The CDR3 is 13 amino acids. V lost 5 bases and J lost 5, with 12 bases in between. The CDR3 DNA is TGTGCCAGCAGTCTCGCCGGGGTGGAGACCCAGTACTTC. It yields the protein CASSLAGVETQYF.

The CDR3 region has the DNA TGTGCCTGGAGTGTACATCAGGGGGCGCTTAATTCACCCCTCCACTTT. Its protein is CAWSVHQGALNSPLHF. The V call is TRBV30, the J call TRBJ1-6; the match to TRBD1 covers 8 bases. Germline-derived CDR1 and CDR2 are GTSNPN and SVGIG (reference sequence). The V gene end was trimmed by 0 bases and the J gene end by 6 bases; junction bases not matched to a gene: 7. The CDR3 is made up of 16 amino acids. Full variable domain (outside the CDR3, taken from reference TRBV30 and TRBJ1-6): SQTIHQWPATLVQPVGSPLSLECTVEGTSNPNLYWYRQAAGRGLQLLFYSVGIGQISSEVPQNLSASRPQDRQFILSSKKLLLSDSGFYLCAWSVHQGALNSPLHFGNGTRLTVT.

The V call is TRBV7-2, the J call TRBJ2-3; 8 nucleotides align to TRBD1. Germline CDR1 is SGHTA and CDR2 is FQGNSA. The ends lost 4 bases at V and 5 bases at J; junction bases unmatched: 2. The CDR3 is made up of 13 amino acids. The CDR3 DNA reads TGTGCCAGCAGCTCGGACAGGGTAGATACGCAGTATTTT. Its translation: CASSSDRVDTQYF.

The rearrangement links TRBV21-1 to TRBJ2-7; the table's D call TRBD2 went unverified against the DNA. TRBV21-1 is noted as a pseudogene. The CDR3 has 16 amino acids. The CDR3 nucleotides are TGTGCCAGCAGCAAAGCCCAGGGTCGGGGGGACTACGAGCAGTACTTC. This codes for CASSKAQGRGDYEQYF.

This chain joins TRBV5-1 and TRBJ2-1; 10 positions match TRBD1. With V trimmed by 0 bases and J by 7 bases, 4 bases remained unmatched. Germline CDR1 is SGHRS and CDR2 is YFSETQ. This CDR3 region has 15 residues. CDR3 loop: CASSLAGTGANEQFF. The CDR3 DNA follows: TGCGCCAGCAGCTTGGCCGGGACAGGGGCTAATGAGCAGTTCTTC. The variable domain in full, with the rest retrieved from reference TRBV5-1 and TRBJ2-1, is KAGVTQTPRYLIKTRGQQVTLSCSPISGHRSVSWYQQTPGQGLQFLFEYFSETQRNKGNFPGRFSGRQFSNSRSEMNVSTLELGDSALYLCASSLAGTGANEQFFGPGTRLTVL.

The CDR3 is CASSSGTIYSNQPQHF. For the CDR3, the DNA is TGTGCCAGTAGTTCCGGGACAATCTATAGCAATCAGCCCCAGCATTTT. The rearrangement uses TRBV19 and TRBJ1-5; tentatively, D is TRBD1 (6 bases). Germline V gene sequence: CDR1 LNHDA, CDR2 SQIVND (reference sequence). The CDR3 length is 16 residues. V was cut by 5 bases and J by 0 bases, with 14 bases left in between.

The chain has TRBV4-1 and TRBJ2-1; maybe TRBD2 (6 bases). Between the trimmed V and J ends, which lost 0 bases and 0 bases, there was a span of 9 bases. Germline CDR1 and CDR2: MGHRA and YSYEKL. The CDR3 consists of 16 residues. CDR3 bases: TGCGCCAGCAGCCAAGAATTCGGGAGCTCCTACAATGAGCAGTTCTTC. Translation: CASSQEFGSSYNEQFF.

This chain connects TRBV19 to TRBJ2-3; the match to TRBD2 covers 9 bases. V lost 5 bases and J lost 4; bases outside the gene matches: 7. Germline assignment: CDR1 LNHDA and CDR2 SQIVND (reference sequence). This CDR3 is built from 15 residues. The CDR3 DNA reads TGTGCCAGTAGTCCTCGACTAGCGGTGGCAGATACGCAGTATTTT. Translated: CASSPRLAVADTQYF.

The CDR3: CASSLYQGQGFTDTQYF. CDR3 coding DNA: TGCGCCAGCAGCTTGTATCAGGGACAGGGGTTCACAGATACGCAGTATTTT. V and J are TRBV5-1 and TRBJ2-3; 10 nucleotides align to TRBD1. V was pared by 1 base and J by 2 bases, with 7 bases of the junction left unmatched. The CDR3 extends over 17 amino acids. Germline V lookup: CDR1 SGHRS, CDR2 YFSETQ.

A single count supports this clone. V gene TRBV11-2 combines with J gene TRBJ2-7; 16 bases fit TRBD2. The CDR3 is 15 residues long. The V gene's germline CDR1 is SGHAT and CDR2 FQNNGV. After removal of 5 bases from V and 4 bases from J, the junction contained 2 bases not matched to a gene. The CDR3 is CASSPGLAGGYEQYF. DNA for the CDR3: TGTGCCAGCAGCCCGGGACTAGCGGGAGGGTACGAGCAGTACTTC.